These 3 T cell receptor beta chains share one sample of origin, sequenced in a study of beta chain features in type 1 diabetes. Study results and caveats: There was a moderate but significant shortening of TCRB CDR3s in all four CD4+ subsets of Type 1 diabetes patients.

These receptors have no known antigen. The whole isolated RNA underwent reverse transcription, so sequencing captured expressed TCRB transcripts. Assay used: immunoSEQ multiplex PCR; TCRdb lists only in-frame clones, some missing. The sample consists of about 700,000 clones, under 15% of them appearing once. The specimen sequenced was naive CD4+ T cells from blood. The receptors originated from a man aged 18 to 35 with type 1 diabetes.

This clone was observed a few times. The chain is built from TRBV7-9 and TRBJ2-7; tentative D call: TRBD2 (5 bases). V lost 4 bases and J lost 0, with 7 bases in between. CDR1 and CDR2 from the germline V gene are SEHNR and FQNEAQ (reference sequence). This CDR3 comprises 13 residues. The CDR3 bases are TGTGCCAGCAGCTCCGGGGTCTCCTACGAGCAGTACTTC. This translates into CASSSGVSYEQYF.

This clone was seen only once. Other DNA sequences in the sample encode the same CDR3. CDR3 sequence reads: CASSPDRSEAFF. CDR3 sequence (DNA): TGTGCCAGCTCACCGGACAGGTCTGAAGCTTTCTTT. The chain uses TRBV18 and TRBJ1-1; TRBD1 agrees at 7 bases. J was trimmed by 6 bases and V by 3 bases; bases with no gene match: 1. This CDR3 contains 12 residues. Germline assignment: CDR1 KGHSH and CDR2 LQKENI.

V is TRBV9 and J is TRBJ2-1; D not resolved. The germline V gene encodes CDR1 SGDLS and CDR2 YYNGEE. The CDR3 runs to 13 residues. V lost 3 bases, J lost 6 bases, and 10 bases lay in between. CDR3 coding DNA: TGTGCCAGCAGCGCCCGGGCGAGCAATGAGCAGTTCTTC. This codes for CASSARASNEQFF.